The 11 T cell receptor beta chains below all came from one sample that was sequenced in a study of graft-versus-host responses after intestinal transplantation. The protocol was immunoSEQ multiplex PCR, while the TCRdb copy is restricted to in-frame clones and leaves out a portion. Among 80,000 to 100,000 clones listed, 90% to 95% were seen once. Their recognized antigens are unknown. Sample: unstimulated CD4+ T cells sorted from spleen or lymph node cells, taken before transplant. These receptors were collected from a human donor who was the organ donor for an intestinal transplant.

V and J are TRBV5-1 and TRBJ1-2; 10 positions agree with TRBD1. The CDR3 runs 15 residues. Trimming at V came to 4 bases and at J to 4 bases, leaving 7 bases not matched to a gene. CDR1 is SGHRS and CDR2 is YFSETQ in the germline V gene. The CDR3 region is CASSVRDRGSYGYTF. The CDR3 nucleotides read TGCGCCAGCAGCGTCCGGGACAGGGGATCCTATGGCTACACCTTC.

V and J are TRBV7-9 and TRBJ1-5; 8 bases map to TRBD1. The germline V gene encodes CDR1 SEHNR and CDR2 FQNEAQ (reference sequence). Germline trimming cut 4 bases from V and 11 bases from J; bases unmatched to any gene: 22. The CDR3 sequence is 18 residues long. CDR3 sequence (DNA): TGTGCCAGCAGCTGGGGGGGAGCCGGGACAGGTGGTCCGACGGCCCAGCATTTT. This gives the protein CASSWGGAGTGGPTAQHF.

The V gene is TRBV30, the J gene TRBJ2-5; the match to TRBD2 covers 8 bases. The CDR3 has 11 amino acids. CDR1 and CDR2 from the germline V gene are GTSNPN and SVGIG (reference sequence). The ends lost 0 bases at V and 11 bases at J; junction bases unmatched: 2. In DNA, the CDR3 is TGTGCCTGGAGTGTGCGGGGGGAGCAGTACTTC. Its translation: CAWSVRGEQYF.

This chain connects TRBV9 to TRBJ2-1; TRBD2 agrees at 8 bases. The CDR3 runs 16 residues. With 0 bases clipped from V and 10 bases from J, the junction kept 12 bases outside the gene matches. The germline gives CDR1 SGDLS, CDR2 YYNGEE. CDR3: CASSVVGGGRGEEQFF. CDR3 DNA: TGTGCCAGCAGCGTAGTTGGGGGCGGGCGGGGGGAAGAGCAGTTCTTC.

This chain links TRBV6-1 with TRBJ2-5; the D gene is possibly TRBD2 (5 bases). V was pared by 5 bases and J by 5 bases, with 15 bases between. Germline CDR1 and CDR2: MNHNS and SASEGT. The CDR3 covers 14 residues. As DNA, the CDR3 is TGTGCCAGCAGTTCGGAGAAGACGGGGGAGACCCAGTACTTC. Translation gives CASSSEKTGETQYF.

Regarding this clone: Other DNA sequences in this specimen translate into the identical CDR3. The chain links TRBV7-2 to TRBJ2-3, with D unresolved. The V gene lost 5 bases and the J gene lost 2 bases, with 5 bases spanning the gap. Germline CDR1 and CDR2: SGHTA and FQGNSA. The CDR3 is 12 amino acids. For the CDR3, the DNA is TGTGCCAGCAGCCTATACACAGATACGCAGTATTTT. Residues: CASSLYTDTQYF.

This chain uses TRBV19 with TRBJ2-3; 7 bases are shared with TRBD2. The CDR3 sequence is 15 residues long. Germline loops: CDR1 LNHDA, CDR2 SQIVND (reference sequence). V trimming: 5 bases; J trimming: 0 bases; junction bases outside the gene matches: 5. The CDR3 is CASSPRRGSTDTQYF. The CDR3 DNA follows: TGTGCCAGTAGTCCACGGCGGGGGAGCACAGATACGCAGTATTTT.

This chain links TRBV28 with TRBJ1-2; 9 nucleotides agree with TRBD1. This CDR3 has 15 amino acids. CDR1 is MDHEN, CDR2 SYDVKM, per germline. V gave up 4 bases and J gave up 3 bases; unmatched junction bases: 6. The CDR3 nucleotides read TGTGCCAGCAGTTCCACAGGGGGCAGTGACTATGGCTACACCTTC. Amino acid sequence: CASSSTGGSDYGYTF.

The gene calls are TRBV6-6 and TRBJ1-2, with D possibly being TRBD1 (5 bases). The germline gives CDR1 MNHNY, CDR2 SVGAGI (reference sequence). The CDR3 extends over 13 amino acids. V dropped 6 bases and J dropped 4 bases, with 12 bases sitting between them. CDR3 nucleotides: TGTGCCAGCAGGGTCAGGGAGGGCTATGGCTACACCTTC. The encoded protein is CASRVREGYGYTF.

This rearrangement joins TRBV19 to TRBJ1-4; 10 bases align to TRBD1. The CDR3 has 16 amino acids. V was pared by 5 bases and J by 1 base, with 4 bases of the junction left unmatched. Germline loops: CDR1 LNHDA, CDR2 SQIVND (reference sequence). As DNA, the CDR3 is TGTGCCAGTAGTCTAAGGACAGGGGGAACTAATGAAAAACTGTTTTTT. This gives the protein CASSLRTGGTNEKLFF.

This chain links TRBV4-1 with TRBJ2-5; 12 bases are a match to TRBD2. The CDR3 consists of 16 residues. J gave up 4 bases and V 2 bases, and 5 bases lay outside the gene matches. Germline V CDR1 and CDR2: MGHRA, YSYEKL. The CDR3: CASSQNLAGGRETQYF. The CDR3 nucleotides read TGCGCCAGCAGCCAAAACCTAGCGGGGGGGCGAGAGACCCAGTACTTC.